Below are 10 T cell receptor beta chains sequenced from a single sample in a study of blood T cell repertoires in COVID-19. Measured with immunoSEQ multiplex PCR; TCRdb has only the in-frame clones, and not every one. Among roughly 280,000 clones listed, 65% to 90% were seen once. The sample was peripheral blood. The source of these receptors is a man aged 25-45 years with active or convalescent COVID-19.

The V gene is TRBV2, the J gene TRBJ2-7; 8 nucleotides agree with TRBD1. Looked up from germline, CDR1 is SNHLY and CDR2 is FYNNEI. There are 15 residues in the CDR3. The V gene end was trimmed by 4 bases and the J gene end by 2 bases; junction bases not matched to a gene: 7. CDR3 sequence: CASSVAGTGTYEQYF. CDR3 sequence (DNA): TGTGCCAGCAGTGTGGCCGGGACAGGAACCTACGAGCAGTACTTC. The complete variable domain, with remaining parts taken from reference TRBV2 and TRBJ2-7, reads EPEVTQTPSHQVTQMGQEVILRCVPISNHLYFYWYRQILGQKVEFLVSFYNNEISEKSEIFDDQFSVERPDGSNFTLKIRSTKLEDSAMYFCASSVAGTGTYEQYFGPGTRLTVT.

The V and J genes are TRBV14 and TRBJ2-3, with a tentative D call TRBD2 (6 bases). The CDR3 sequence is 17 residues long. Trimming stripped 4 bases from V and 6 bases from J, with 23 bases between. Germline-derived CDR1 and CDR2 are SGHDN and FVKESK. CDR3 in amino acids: CASSPGTSNRASDTQYF. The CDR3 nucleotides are TGTGCCAGCAGCCCCGGGACTTCAAATAGGGCGAGTGATACGCAGTATTTT.

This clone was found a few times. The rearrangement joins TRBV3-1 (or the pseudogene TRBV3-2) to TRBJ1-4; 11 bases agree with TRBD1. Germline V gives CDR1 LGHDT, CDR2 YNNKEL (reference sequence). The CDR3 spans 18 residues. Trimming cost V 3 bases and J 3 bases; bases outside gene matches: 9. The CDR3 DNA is TGTGCCAGCAGCCAGCAGGGGTGGGGACAGGGGGCTAATGAAAAACTGTTTTTT. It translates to CASSQQGWGQGANEKLFF.

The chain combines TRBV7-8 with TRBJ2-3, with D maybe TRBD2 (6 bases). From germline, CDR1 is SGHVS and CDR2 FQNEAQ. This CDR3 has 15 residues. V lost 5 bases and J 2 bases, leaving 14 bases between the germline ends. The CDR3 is CASSQTGGATDTQYF. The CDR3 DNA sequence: TGTGCCAGCAGCCAAACCGGCGGGGCCACAGATACGCAGTATTTT.

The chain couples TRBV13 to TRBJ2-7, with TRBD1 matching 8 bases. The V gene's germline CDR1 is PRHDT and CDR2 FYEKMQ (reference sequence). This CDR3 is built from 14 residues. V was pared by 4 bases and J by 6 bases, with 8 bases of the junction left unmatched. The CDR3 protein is CASSSGQGFGEQYF. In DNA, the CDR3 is TGTGCCAGCAGCTCAGGACAGGGTTTTGGCGAGCAGTACTTC.

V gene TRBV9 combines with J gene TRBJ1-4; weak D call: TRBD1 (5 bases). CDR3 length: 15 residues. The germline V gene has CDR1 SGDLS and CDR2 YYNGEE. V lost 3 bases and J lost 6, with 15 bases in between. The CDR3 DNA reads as TGTGCCAGCAGCGGAGCCGGGGGATCGTATGAAAAACTGTTTTTT. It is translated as CASSGAGGSYEKLFF.

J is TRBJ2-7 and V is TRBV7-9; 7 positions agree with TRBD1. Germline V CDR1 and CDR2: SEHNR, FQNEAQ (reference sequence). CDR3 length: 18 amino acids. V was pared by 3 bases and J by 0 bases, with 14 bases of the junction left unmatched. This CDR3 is CASSFSTHRGPNSYEQYF. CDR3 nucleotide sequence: TGTGCCAGCAGCTTTAGTACACACAGGGGCCCTAACTCCTACGAGCAGTACTTC.

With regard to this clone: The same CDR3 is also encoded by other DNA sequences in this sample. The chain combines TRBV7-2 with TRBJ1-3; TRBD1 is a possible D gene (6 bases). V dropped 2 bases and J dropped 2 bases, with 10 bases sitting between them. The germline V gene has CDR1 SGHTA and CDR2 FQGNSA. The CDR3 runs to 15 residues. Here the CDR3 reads CASSLSGGTGNTIYF. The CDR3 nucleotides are TGTGCCAGCAGCTTAAGTGGGGGCACTGGAAACACCATATATTTT.

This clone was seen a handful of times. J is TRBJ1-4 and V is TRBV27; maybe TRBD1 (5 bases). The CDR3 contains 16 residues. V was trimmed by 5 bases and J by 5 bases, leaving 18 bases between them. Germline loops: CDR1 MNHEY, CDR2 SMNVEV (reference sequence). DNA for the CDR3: TGTGCCAGCAGTCCCGTGAAGGCAGGGCGAAATGAAAAACTGTTTTTT. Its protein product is CASSPVKAGRNEKLFF.

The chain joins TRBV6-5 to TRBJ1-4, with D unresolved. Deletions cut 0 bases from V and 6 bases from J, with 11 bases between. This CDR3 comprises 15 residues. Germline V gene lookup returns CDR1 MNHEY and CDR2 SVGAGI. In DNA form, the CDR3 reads TGTGCCAGCAGTTACTCTTACAGATCTTATGAAAAACTGTTTTTT. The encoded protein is CASSYSYRSYEKLFF.